This TCR beta chain originates from a study of T cell repertoires in cytomegalovirus infection. This CDR3 is 13 amino acids long. V gave up 0 bases and J gave up 11 bases, with 13 bases separating them. TCRdb re-derived calls from the reads in MiXCR, one entry per CDR3 protein. The sample holds approximately 43,000 distinct CDR3 sequences, 20% to 25% seen once. This clonotype was picked up a small number of times. What it binds is not known. The study's findings and limits: Across the ex vivo response, the dominant clonotypes were HLA-C-restricted CMV-specific TCR beta clonotypes.

This clonotype was sampled from a human donor in good health (CMV status not recorded). Some clones in this sample may be carry-over from other donors' samples. V is TRBV12-3 or TRBV12-4 and J is TRBJ1-1; D gene ambiguous. Sequencing was done on a sample of PBMCs, sequenced either directly or after in vitro stimulation (not recorded which). The CDR3 nucleotides are TGTGCCAGCAGTTTAGCTGGGCGAGTTGGTGCTTTCTTT. This codes for CASSLAGRVGAFF.